This T cell receptor beta chain was observed in a study of Graves' ophthalmopathy and Graves' hyperthyroidism (dated by TCRdb to 2017 to 2018). Study-level background: Hyperthyroidism was defined as stable when no progression to ophthalmopathy occurred within 18 months of follow-up. After sampling, hyperthyroidism patients received methimazole starting at 30 mg daily, and ophthalmopathy patients received high-dose intravenous methylprednisolone. For independent validation, a separate cohort was made up of approximately 18 hyperthyroidism patients plus 17 patients who later progressed from hyperthyroidism to ophthalmopathy. In total, 135 blood samples were TCR-sequenced: approximately 42 ophthalmopathy, some 75 hyperthyroidism and about 17 hyperthyroidism-to-ophthalmopathy patients. A discovery set of 100 patients (about 45 ophthalmopathy, 55 to 65 stable hyperthyroidism) was enrolled to explore V-J signatures distinguishing ophthalmopathy from hyperthyroidism. The study used TCR beta repertoire signatures to distinguish Graves' ophthalmopathy from Graves' hyperthyroidism and to predict progression to ophthalmopathy. In roughly 6 hyperthyroidism patients, the T-cell repertoires found in thyroid tissue were compared with those found in blood. Beyond this particular receptor, the publication reports: Sample size was not statistically predetermined, and group allocation was not concealed from the investigators. In validation, the model predicted ophthalmopathy progression with roughly 68% sensitivity and 72% to 80% specificity; 12 predicted patients were CT-confirmed with GO in a median of around 6 months. Most expanded thyroid clonotypes with a frequency above 0.001 also appeared in blood, which suggests that blood repertoires may reflect the immune response in the thyroid. In cross-validation, the 13-signature model distinguished ophthalmopathy from stable hyperthyroidism with more than 85% sensitivity and around 81% specificity, while in the test set the corresponding values were roughly 80% and 75%.

V was cut back by 5 bases and J by 2 bases, leaving a gap of 13 bases between them. The CDR3 sequence holds 14 residues, the cysteine and phenylalanine included. Kept here is only the CDR3 DNA, which spans 42 bases and is read in frame from base 1. The germline V gene encodes CDR1 MGHDK and CDR2 SYGVNS. TCR beta CDR3 regions were amplified from RNA transcripts for repertoire sequencing. The first round of RT-PCR was done with HTBI primers and the Qiagen OneStep RT-PCR kit, and was followed by a second round of multiplex PCR, then size selection and purification. The libraries underwent paired-end sequencing with 100 bp reads on an Illumina HiSeq2000. The authors' analysis ran thus. SOAPnuke was used to process the reads, removing any read that contained adapters or uncalled bases, had a mean Phred below 15, or lacked an exact match to the constant primer or identifier. COPE v1.2.5 was used to merge high-quality paired reads. Each unique nucleotide sequence was treated as a clonotype, and MiTCR v1.1 was used to align the clonotypes to the IMGT TRB V, D and J references. Analysis was restricted to V-J combinations with a frequency above 0.0001, which covered about 99% of repertoires. A TCR clonal expansion and chaos score per V-J combination was defined as the ratio of F50 clonal expansion to chaos observed in the TCRdist matrix. Welch's t-statistics and random forest were used to reduce the features to 10 to 15 V-J combinations, which were then used as input to a naive Bayes classifier. The similarity between thyroid and blood repertoires was quantified using the Morisita-Horn index. The public reads were reprocessed in TCRdb via fastp at Q25 and MiXCR, keeping in-frame beta chains. Here each entry gathers all rows of one CDR3 protein and keeps the most common genes and DNA. Here the V and J calls rest on TCRdb's processing, not on the authors' analysis. This sample has 560,000 or so distinct CDR3 sequences in its table, and approximately 37% of those were observed once. About 4% of the sample lies in the top ten.

The sample holds many counts of this clonotype. The target of this receptor is not known. There are no base qualities to consult, and no much larger clone falls within one base. Hyperthyroidism patients were newly diagnosed, were aged 18 to 65 years, and had a disease duration under 2 months. Patients with other autoimmune diseases, uncontrolled infections, pregnancy or lactation were excluded from the study. Diagnosis was based on clinical symptoms, serum thyroxine, TRAb, thyroid ultrasound and orbital computed tomography. Total RNA was extracted using Trizol reagent, and RNA quality was checked on an Agilent 2100 Bioanalyzer.

This clonotype was sampled from an adult man with Graves' hyperthyroidism. The material sequenced was peripheral blood or thyroid tissue (not recorded which). The rearranged segments are TRBV25-1 and TRBJ2-7; the D segment could be TRBD1, given 5 matching bases. At the DNA level, the sequence is TGTGCCAGCAGTACAAGACAGTTTCCCTACGAGCAGTACTTC. The resulting protein is CASSTRQFPYEQYF.